This T cell receptor (beta chain) was captured in a study of PD-L1 blockade in urothelial cancer. Overall study context: The patients had undergone anywhere from 0 to 3 prior chemotherapy regimens. Per blood sample, T cells had a median of around 150,000.

The assay was immunoSEQ multiplex PCR, and TCRdb's table has in-frame clones only and misses some. Here the sample spans about 130,000 clones, around 88% being singletons. On this clone itself: What it binds is unknown. The same CDR3 arises from other DNA sequences in this sample as well.

Whole-study findings and limits: When measured at 3 weeks, tumor-associated blood clones expanded more in durable-benefit patients.

Time point reported: peripheral blood 6 weeks after treatment start. Each patient gave between 1 and 8 samples of peripheral blood mononuclear cells, which were collected pretreatment and during treatment. Per germline, CDR1 KGHSH and CDR2 LQKENI. This CDR3 region has 14 residues. The V end lost 3 bases, the J end lost 0 bases, and 8 bases lay between the germline ends. The clonotype was recovered from a man in his forties or fifties with urothelial cancer. The source material was PBMCs, sampled around atezolizumab (anti-PD-L1) treatment. The V and J genes are TRBV18 and TRBJ1-1, with a possible D match to TRBD1 (5 bases). CDR3 protein: CASSPQGMNTEAFF. As DNA, the CDR3 is TGTGCCAGCTCACCCCAGGGAATGAACACTGAAGCTTTCTTT.